A selection of T cell receptor beta chains follows, all from one sample in a study of T-cell memory formation after mild COVID-19. One entry per CDR3 protein results from TCRdb running MiXCR on the 5' RACE reads. The sample has 290,000 or so distinct CDR3 sequences, roughly 21% seen once. The sequenced material came from PBMCs or a T cell subset sorted from them (not recorded which). These receptors originate from a man in his late teens or twenties who had mild COVID-19 (a few samples of this study predate the infection). Cell type and time point are not known. CDR3s include the opening cysteine and the closing phenylalanine or tryptophan. D genes are given only for firm matches. Not all rows give a size; the values are once, few, many and, for expanded clones, a class.

TGTGCCAGCAGCGCATACCCCGAGGGGGGCTATGAGCAGTTCTTC	CASSAYPEGGYEQFF	-	TRBJ2-1	TRBV11-2	-
TGTGCCAGCAGCTTAGATGACAGGGGGTACACCGGGGAGCTGTTTTTT	CASSLDDRGYTGELFF	-	TRBJ2-2	TRBV7-9	TRBD1
TGTGCCAGCAGCGTAGGTTCTAAGGGGGAGACTGAAGCTTTCTTT	CASSVGSKGETEAFF	-	TRBJ1-1	TRBV9	-
TGCGCCAGCAGATGGACAGGGAGAGGCTACGAGCAGTACTTC	CASRWTGRGYEQYF	few	TRBJ2-7	TRBV5-1	TRBD1
TGTGCCAGCAGCCAGGGGGGCCCATACAATGAGCAGTTCTTC	CASSQGGPYNEQFF	-	TRBJ2-1	TRBV3-1	-
TGTGCCAGCCGCCACAGGGACGGGGCCCTTTACGAGCAGTACTTC	CASRHRDGALYEQYF	-	TRBJ2-7	TRBV6-2/TRBV6-3	-
TGTGCCAGCTCATCTTCGAGGTCCTACAATGAGCAGTTCTTC	CASSSSRSYNEQFF	few	TRBJ2-1	TRBV18	-
TGTGCCAGCAGCATTCAGATCGTCCCCACAGATACGCAGTATTTT	CASSIQIVPTDTQYF	few	TRBJ2-3	TRBV9	-
TGCAGCGTTGCAGTCCGGGCCCCACATACGCAGTATTTT	CSVAVRAPHTQYF	few	TRBJ2-3	TRBV29-1	-
TGCGCCAGCAGCTTCGCCCGGCAGGGCAACACCGGGGAGCTGTTTTTT	CASSFARQGNTGELFF	few	TRBJ2-2	TRBV5-1	-
TGTGCCAGCAGTTTCACTAGGGGTGCGACCCAGTACTTC	CASSFTRGATQYF	many	TRBJ2-5	TRBV12-3/TRBV12-4	-
TGCGCCAGCAGCCAAGATCCCGGGGGCGGTTCACCCCTCCACTTT	CASSQDPGGGSPLHF	few	TRBJ1-6	TRBV4-3	-
TGTGCTAGTGGTTTGGTACGTTTCAGTATGGGGACTGAAGCTTTCTTT	CASGLVRFSMGTEAFF	few	TRBJ1-1	TRBV12-5	-
TGTGCCAGTGTTGGGGACAGGAACACTGAAGCTTTCTTT	CASVGDRNTEAFF	-	TRBJ1-1	TRBV6-5	TRBD1
TGTGCCACCAGCAGAGCGGACAGGGTAGATACGCAGTATTTT	CATSRADRVDTQYF	few	TRBJ2-3	TRBV15	TRBD1
TGTGCCACCAGGACTAGCGGGGGCGCCTACGAGCAGTACTTC	CATRTSGGAYEQYF	-	TRBJ2-7	TRBV13	TRBD2
TGCAGTGCCCGGGAACGGGACACTAATTCACCCCTCCACTTT	CSARERDTNSPLHF	few	TRBJ1-6	TRBV20-1	-
TGTGCCAGCAGCCCTGGACAGGCCTACGAGCAGTACTTC	CASSPGQAYEQYF	once	TRBJ2-7	TRBV27	TRBD1
TGCGCCAGCAGCTTGGTCCAGTTAAACACCGGGGAGCTGTTTTTT	CASSLVQLNTGELFF	few	TRBJ2-2	TRBV5-1	-
TGTGCCATCAGCCCGGGACAGCAGTATGGCTACACCTTC	CAISPGQQYGYTF	-	TRBJ1-2	TRBV10-3	TRBD1
TGTGCCAGCAGCCGGGACTCAGCCTACAATGAGCAGTTCTTC	CASSRDSAYNEQFF	-	TRBJ2-1	TRBV6-5	-
TGTGCCAGCAGCCCTCAATCAGCGGGGGGGCGAGAGACCCAGTACTTC	CASSPQSAGGRETQYF	few	TRBJ2-5	TRBV7-2	TRBD2
TGCGCCAGCAGCTACGAAGGGGTCAGAAGCTATGGCTACACCTTC	CASSYEGVRSYGYTF	many	TRBJ1-2	TRBV5-1	-
TGTGCCAGCTCACCAAACGCGGGCCCCCTGAATGGCATTCAGTACTTC	CASSPNAGPLNGIQYF	-	TRBJ2-4	TRBV18	-
TGTGCCAGCAGAAGAACAAGCGGCACTGAAGCTTTCTTT	CASRRTSGTEAFF	-	TRBJ1-1	TRBV6-2/TRBV6-3	-
TGTGCCAGCAGCCAAAATCTCGGACCGAGGACTAATGAGCAGTTCTTC	CASSQNLGPRTNEQFF	few	TRBJ2-1	TRBV3-1	-
TGTGCCAGCAGCTTATTTCACACAATCGGGGAGCTGTTTTTT	CASSLFHTIGELFF	many	TRBJ2-2	TRBV7-2	-